The 7 T cell receptor beta chains given below trace back to one sample, sequenced in a study of blood T cell repertoires in COVID-19. The data were produced by immunoSEQ multiplex PCR, yet TCRdb's version contains in-frame clones alone and is incomplete. The data contain 180,000 or so clones, around 82% of them singletons. Source material: peripheral blood. Receptors were obtained from an elderly woman with acute or convalescent COVID-19.

This rearrangement joins TRBV27 to TRBJ1-1, with D uncertain. The CDR3 is 11 residues long. Between the trimmed V and J ends, which lost 10 bases and 5 bases, there was a span of 11 bases. Germline V CDR1 and CDR2: MNHEY, SMNVEV (reference sequence). The CDR3 is CAIHRGTEAFF. The CDR3 DNA is TGTGCCATACACCGAGGGACTGAAGCTTTCTTT.

The chain recombines TRBV5-8 with TRBJ2-7, with 7 bases lining up with TRBD1. CDR1 and CDR2 from the germline V gene are SGHTS and YDEGEE. The CDR3 runs to 15 residues. V lost 4 bases and J lost 3; bases outside the gene matches: 10. CDR3 in DNA: TGTGCCAGCAGCCCAGGTTGGGCAGGGGGCTACGAGCAGTACTTC. Protein: CASSPGWAGGYEQYF.

V is TRBV2 and J is TRBJ2-7; 7 bases align to TRBD1. J gave up 3 bases and V 8 bases, and 7 bases lay outside the gene matches. Germline CDR1 reads SNHLY; CDR2 reads FYNNEI. The CDR3 runs to 13 residues. CDR3 sequence: CASRNRGNYEQYF. CDR3 DNA sequence: TGTGCCAGCCGGAACAGGGGAAACTACGAGCAGTACTTC.

This clone was picked up a small number of times. This chain uses TRBV6-6 with TRBJ2-3; no firm D call. Germline V gene lookup returns CDR1 MNHNY and CDR2 SVGAGI (reference sequence). Trimming cost V 8 bases and J 1 base, with 7 bases left between them. The CDR3 runs 12 residues. CDR3 protein: CASCLGTDTQYF. DNA of the CDR3: TGTGCCAGCTGCCTAGGCACAGATACGCAGTATTTT.

The rearrangement joins TRBV7-6 to TRBJ1-1; D might be TRBD1 (6 bases). Trimming took 2 bases from V and 6 from J, leaving 13 bases between them. The germline V gene encodes CDR1 SGHVS and CDR2 FNYEAQ. This CDR3 contains 14 residues. The CDR3 is CASSLRTDRPEAFF. In nucleotides, the CDR3 is TGTGCCAGCAGCTTAAGGACAGACAGGCCTGAAGCTTTCTTT.

The sample holds one count of this clone. The CDR3 bases are TGTGCCAGCAGCGGACTAGTCGTCGGGGAGACCCAGTACTTC. Translation: CASSGLVVGETQYF. This sequence joins TRBV2 and TRBJ2-5; TRBD2 matches 7 bases. Germline trimming cut 6 bases from V and 5 bases from J; bases unmatched to any gene: 9. The CDR3 totals 14 residues. The V gene's germline CDR1 is SNHLY and CDR2 FYNNEI. The full variable domain, rest sourced from reference TRBV2 and TRBJ2-5, is EPEVTQTPSHQVTQMGQEVILRCVPISNHLYFYWYRQILGQKVEFLVSFYNNEISEKSEIFDDQFSVERPDGSNFTLKIRSTKLEDSAMYFCASSGLVVGETQYFGPGTRLLVL.

The chain combines TRBV24-1 with TRBJ1-2, with D possibly TRBD1 on 5 matching bases. Trimming took off 4 bases at V and 5 bases at J, with 16 bases between the two ends. This CDR3 has 15 residues. CDR1 is KGHDR and CDR2 is SFDVKD in the germline V gene. For the CDR3, the DNA is TGTGCCACCAGTGACCCCCGGCAGGGCAGGTATGGCTACACCTTC. It encodes CATSDPRQGRYGYTF.